These T cell receptor beta chains were read from a single sample in a study of blood T cell repertoires in COVID-19. Method: immunoSEQ multiplex PCR; TCRdb's copy keeps in-frame clones and lacks some. In the table there are a few hundred thousand clones, roughly four fifths of which are singletons. Sequences were obtained from peripheral blood. The receptors stem from a woman in her thirties who had recovered from COVID-19. CDR3s include the opening cysteine and the closing phenylalanine or tryptophan. The D gene is left open where the match is weak. Only some rows state a clone size, as once, few, many or a class for expanded clones.

TRBJ2-5	.	TRBV19	TRBD1	CASSSTGAVWETQYF	TGTGCCAGTAGTAGTACAGGGGCAGTTTGGGAGACCCAGTACTTC
TRBJ2-3	.	TRBV10-3	.	CAISRGGLGTDTQYF	TGTGCCATCAGTCGCGGGGGCCTCGGGACAGATACGCAGTATTTT
TRBJ1-1	.	TRBV2	.	CASTEERNTEAFF	TGTGCCAGCACCGAAGAGAGGAACACTGAAGCTTTCTTT
TRBJ1-1	.	TRBV7-3	TRBD1	CASSLPDRGTEAFF	TGTGCCAGCAGCTTGCCTGACAGGGGCACTGAAGCTTTCTTT
TRBJ2-7	.	TRBV3-1/TRBV3-2	TRBD1	CASSLRQGGTYF	TGTGCCAGCAGCCTCCGACAGGGGGGAACGTACTTC
TRBJ2-1	.	TRBV6-5	TRBD2	CASIGGTGNEQFF	TGTGCCAGCATCGGGGGGACGGGCAATGAGCAGTTCTTC
TRBJ1-1	.	TRBV5-1	TRBD1	CASSLVGTGNTEAFF	TGCGCCAGCAGCTTGGTAGGGACAGGGAACACTGAAGCTTTCTTT
TRBJ2-1	once	TRBV6-5	TRBD2	CASKERENEQFF	TGTGCCAGCAAAGAGCGGGAAAACGAGCAGTTCTTC
TRBJ2-7	.	TRBV7-8	.	CACGGGSSYEQYF	TGTGCCTGCGGGGGCGGGAGCTCCTACGAGCAGTACTTC
TRBJ2-7	.	TRBV28	.	CASSFRGAYEQYF	TGTGCCAGCAGTTTCAGGGGCGCGTACGAGCAGTACTTC
TRBJ2-2	.	TRBV28	TRBD2	CALSRTSGRMAGELFF	TGTGCCCTCTCGCGGACTAGCGGGAGGATGGCGGGGGAGCTGTTTTTT
TRBJ2-5	.	TRBV7-9	TRBD1	CASSPWTGQETQYF	TGTGCCAGCAGCCCCTGGACAGGACAAGAGACCCAGTACTTC
TRBJ2-7	.	TRBV9	.	CASSGLEPEQYF	TGTGCCAGCAGCGGCCTGGAGCCCGAGCAGTACTTC
TRBJ2-3	.	TRBV5-4	TRBD2	CASSVFSGRGTDTQYF	TGTGCCAGCAGCGTCTTTAGCGGGAGAGGCACAGATACGCAGTATTTT
TRBJ2-7	.	TRBV2	.	CASTLSYEQYF	TGTGCCAGCACCCTCTCCTACGAGCAGTACTTC
TRBJ2-7	once	TRBV28	TRBD2	CASSLSRGGFYEQYF	TGTGCCAGCAGTTTATCGCGGGGGGGTTTCTACGAGCAGTACTTC
TRBJ2-7	.	TRBV28	.	CASSLGARAYEQYF	TGTGCCAGCAGTTTGGGGGCACGGGCCTACGAGCAGTACTTC